This TCR beta chain was profiled in a study of OX40 agonist ivuxolimab in advanced cancers. In the study overall: Two cutaneous melanoma patients and one hepatocellular carcinoma patient, three in all, had partial responses.

Assay used: immunoSEQ multiplex PCR; TCRdb lists only in-frame clones, some missing. Of over 50,000 clones listed, roughly four fifths are singletons. Per germline, CDR1 MNHEY and CDR2 SVGAGI. V shed 6 bases, J shed 3 bases, and the junction held 7 bases outside the gene matches. The length of the CDR3 is 14 residues. Source: CD4+ or CD8+ T cells sorted from blood, taken in a trial of the OX40 agonist ivuxolimab. The genes are TRBV6-5 and TRBJ2-5, with 7 bases matching TRBD1. This receptor was taken from an adult with an advanced solid tumor such as melanoma, head and neck, liver or kidney cancer. CDR3 sequence (DNA): TGTGCCAGCAGCCCCGGACAGGATAAAGAGACCCAGTACTTC. It yields the protein CASSPGQDKETQYF.